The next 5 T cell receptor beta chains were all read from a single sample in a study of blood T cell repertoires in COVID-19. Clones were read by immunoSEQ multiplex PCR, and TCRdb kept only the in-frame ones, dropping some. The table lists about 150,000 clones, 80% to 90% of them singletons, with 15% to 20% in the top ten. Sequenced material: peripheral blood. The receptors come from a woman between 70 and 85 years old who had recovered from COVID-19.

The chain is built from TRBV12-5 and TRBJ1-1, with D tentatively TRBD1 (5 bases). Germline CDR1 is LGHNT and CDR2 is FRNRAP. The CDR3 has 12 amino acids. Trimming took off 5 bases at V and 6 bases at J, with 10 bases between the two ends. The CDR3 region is CASGLGVSEAFF. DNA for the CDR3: TGTGCTAGTGGTCTAGGGGTCTCTGAAGCTTTCTTT. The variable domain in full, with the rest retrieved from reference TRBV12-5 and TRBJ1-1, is DARVTQTPRHKVTEMGQEVTMRCQPILGHNTVFWYRQTMMQGLELLAYFRNRAPLDDSGMPKDRFSAEMPDATLATLKIQPSEPRDSAVYFCASGLGVSEAFFGQGTRLTVV.

The CDR3 loop reads CASSIRQGVLSPLHF. The CDR3 DNA reads as TGTGCCAGCAGCATCAGACAGGGGGTATTATCACCCCTCCACTTT. The chain uses TRBV13 and TRBJ1-6; 9 bases are a match to TRBD1. V shed 5 bases and J 10 bases; nucleotides not matched to a gene: 9. Germline CDR1 and CDR2: PRHDT and FYEKMQ (reference sequence). The CDR3 sequence is 15 residues long.

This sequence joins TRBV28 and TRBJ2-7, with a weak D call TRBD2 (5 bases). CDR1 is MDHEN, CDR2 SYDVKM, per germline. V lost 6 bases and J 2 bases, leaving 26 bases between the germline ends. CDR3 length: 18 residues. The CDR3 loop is CASRSRRADIYGAYEQYF. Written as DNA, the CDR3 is TGTGCCAGCAGGTCCCGGCGGGCAGACATTTACGGCGCCTACGAGCAGTACTTC.

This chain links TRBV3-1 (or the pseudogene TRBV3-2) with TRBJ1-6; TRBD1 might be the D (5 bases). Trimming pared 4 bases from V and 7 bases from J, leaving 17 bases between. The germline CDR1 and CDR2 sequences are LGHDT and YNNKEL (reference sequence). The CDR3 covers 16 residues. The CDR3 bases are TGTGCCAGCAGCCCCCCAACAGGAGGGGCCAATTCACCCCTCCACTTT. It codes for CASSPPTGGANSPLHF.

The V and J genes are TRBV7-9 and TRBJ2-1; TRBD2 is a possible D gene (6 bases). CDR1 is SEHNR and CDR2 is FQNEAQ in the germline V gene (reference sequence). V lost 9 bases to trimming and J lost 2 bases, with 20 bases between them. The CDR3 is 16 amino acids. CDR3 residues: CASKIGGTATYNEQFF. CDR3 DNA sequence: TGTGCCAGTAAAATCGGCGGGACTGCAACCTACAATGAGCAGTTCTTC.